This section outlines one TCR beta chain sequence together with its context. Its binding antigen is unknown. One base away there is no much larger clone; base qualities are not given. CDR1 and CDR2 are drawn from the germline V gene: SGHRS, YFSETQ. From cysteine to phenylalanine, the CDR3 is 15 amino acids long. The sequence is cut down to CDR3 DNA, 45 bases in frame from base 1. Trimming takes 4 bases off V and 6 bases off J; junction bases not matched to a gene: 7. The cohort comprised fewer than 700 healthy bone marrow donors. At the time of sampling, every cohort member was nominally healthy, though immune exposures that went unrecorded were likely present. The donor tested CMV seronegative and was one of the 352 seronegative cohort members. Each donor provided a peripheral blood sample, and peripheral blood mononuclear cells were used for TCR beta sequencing. Genomic DNA was extracted from the blood cell samples with the Qiagen DNeasy Blood Extraction Kit.

This sample was taken from a study of cytomegalovirus exposure and HLA in healthy donors listed by TCRdb under 2017. Background on the whole study: An earlier analysis of 587 of the donors reported about 280 Gb of sequence data and around 120 million unique TCR beta sequences obtained from approximately 180 million T cells. An early release that covered some 640 HLA-typed donors contained about 300 gigabases of sequencing data and about 84 million unique TCR sequences. Of the roughly 400 genotyped donors, approximately 82% fell in the genetic ancestry cluster associated with self-reported Caucasian donors. The study aimed to test whether signatures of past pathogen exposure could be identified by cataloging public T cell receptors. The study profiled the T cell repertoires of fewer than 850 subjects by immunosequencing and related them to cytomegalovirus serostatus. Besides the first cohort of approximately 670 subjects, a separate validation cohort made up of 120 different subjects was used. The study combined high-throughput TCR immunosequencing, statistical association of individual TCRs with disease status, and machine learning to predict cytomegalovirus infection status. A later analysis re-examined previously published TCR beta repertoires from 610 or so donors and added high-resolution HLA genotyping to investigate patterns of TCR occurrence. In the later analysis, no new phenotypic data were used to find candidate immune exposures; instead, reliance was placed on TCR beta sequences and their occurrence across donors. To decide whether each TCR beta V gene segment behaved as functional or pseudogenic, an earlier analysis of some 600 of the donors relied on high-throughput TCR beta sequencing. Donor age, sex, ethnicity and CMV serostatus were collected together with the repertoire data. Genome-wide SNP genotypes for about three fifths of the roughly 670 donors were used in a later genetic analysis, which treated that subset as a discovery cohort. All discovery cohort repertoires had been generated on a single sequencing platform. Class I and class II HLA loci were covered by the typing at four-digit resolution. The number of donors typed differed by locus, with 629-630 for A, B, C, DRB1 and DQB1, 522 for DQA1, about 610 for DPA1, and 472 for DPB1. Roughly 5 DR-DQ haplotypes were handled as single units for association and clustering, since linkage in the cohort was strong. Among 300 to 500 genotyped donors of the cohort, an average of approximately 240,000 unique TCR beta nucleotide sequences was sequenced per donor, of which roughly 17% were non-productive.

Libraries were made using the immunoSEQ multiplex PCR assay. A mixture of 60 forward primers for TCR Vbeta segments and 13 reverse primers for TCR Jbeta segments was used in the multiplex PCR. The CDR3 region of rearranged TCR beta genes was amplified from genomic DNA by a multiplex PCR assay. The amplified TCR beta libraries were sequenced on the Illumina HiSeq System as 87-base-pair reads. Processing in the source paper ran as follows. A later analysis tallied approximately 87 million unique TCR beta chains across the 666 repertoires, and some 12 million of those chains were shared by two or more donors. To remove PCR and sequencing errors, raw reads were error-corrected and collapsed into unique sequences using a nearest-neighbor algorithm that merged closely related sequences. Alignment of CDR3 sequences to IMGT reference sequences was used to assign V, D and J gene segments. For a sequence to be retained, at least a six-nucleotide match to both a V gene segment and a J gene segment was required. Rearrangements were classified as productive when the CDR3 lacked stop codons and remained in frame with V and J, and all other rearrangements were classified as non-productive. CDR3 was defined according to IMGT convention as the region running from the second conserved V-encoded cysteine to the conserved J-encoded phenylalanine. Sequences without an unambiguous match to a single V gene segment were excluded from the earlier analysis of 450 to 750 of the donors. In an earlier analysis of roughly 600 of the donors, a V segment was called functional when productive rearrangements were above 56.7%, and segregating when the standard deviation between donors exceeded 5%. A statistical classification framework was built for diagnosing cytomegalovirus status from the catalog of TCR beta chain sequences. In a later analysis, TCR nucleotide sequences were compared against IMGT/GENE-DB human TR gene sequences so that V and J genes could be assigned. Using the TCRdist pipeline, a later analysis assigned CDR3 sequences along with most-parsimonious VDJ recombination scenarios. In a later analysis, every TCR beta chain was defined by the combination of its CDR3 amino acid sequence and its V-gene family, and reads without a unique V-gene family were dropped. As a way to deal with suspected cross-contamination and a sequencing artifact, a later analysis dropped roughly 600 nucleotide sequences that were highly shared and had low generation probability. In a later analysis, a clonal expansion index for each public chain was calculated from normalized within-repertoire ranks of inferred template counts. Generation probabilities in a later analysis came from a VDJ recombination model fitted to out-of-frame rearrangements, and those results were checked against IGoR. In a later analysis, hypergeometric tests were used to score TCR-TCR, TCR-HLA and TCR-CMV co-occurrence, with a repertoire-size bias correction applied to TCR pairs. To estimate false discovery rates, a later analysis permuted the HLA or CMV assignments 20 times. In a later analysis, co-occurring TCRs were grouped using DBSCAN, with TCRdist sequence similarity added in when clustering inside HLA-allele-positive subsets. For co-occurrence clustering, repertoires with fewer than 30,000 or more than 120,000 public chains were excluded, along with five or six repertoires with anomalous nucleotide sharing. TCRdb mirrors the immuneACCESS table, restricted to in-frame sequences. Some clones are absent from its copies; in checked studies, under half trace to an unresolved V gene, and the reason for the others is unknown. The DNA gave D and trimming, while V, J and clone size come from that table. Counted in this sample were 150,000 to 200,000 clones; over 60% of them appeared once. In total, the top ten clones hold approximately 2.8% of the sample.

The full study reports these points: The authors suggested that the approach could potentially be generalized to other disease states and immunological phenotypes. In vitro tests confirmed that a few of the cytomegalovirus-associated TCR beta chains recognize cytomegalovirus antigens. Some IMGT-functional V segments, including TRBV6-2 and TRBV6-3, could not be distinguished by the 87-base-pair reads and were therefore excluded. Linkage disequilibrium might explain the correlated functional status among segregating V segments, but an unknown experimental factor could not be ruled out. Specific HLA alleles were associated with some 15,000 TCR beta sequences at a false discovery rate of 0.05 in a later analysis. In an earlier analysis of several hundred of the donors, most TCR beta V segments were observed in productive rearrangements about 87% or about 30% of the time, broadly matching IMGT annotations. In a later analysis, several top co-occurrence clusters were reported to appear linked to parvovirus B19, influenza, CMV and Epstein-Barr virus. When HLA alleles, especially DR and DQ, strongly co-occurred, TCR associations were difficult to assign to individual alleles. Most TCR sequences were observed very rarely across donors, whereas some public TCRs were present in many individuals. Presence/absence analyses assumed roughly uniform sequencing depth across donors, an assumption that may not hold. In a later analysis, HLA-associated TCR beta chains were found to be more clonally expanded and to have lower generation probabilities than equally common non-associated chains. Cytomegalovirus status was reported to be diagnosed by the classifier with high specificity and sensitivity in both the original and validation cohorts. A group of highly shared sequence variants was considered likely to be a technical artifact of the sequencing pipeline. A further reported finding was that TCR beta sequences accurately predicted the HLA-A and HLA-B alleles for most subjects in the first cohort. Only TCR beta chains were sequenced in this cohort, and the absence of alpha or paired-chain data limited detectable features. An association between a missense DCLRE1C variant and V-gene and J-gene trimming of TCR beta chains was found in a later genetic analysis and replicated in an independent cohort. Because counts were too low, about 15 rarely observed V segments, including chromosome 9 orphons, were left out of the earlier analysis of some 600 of the donors. The only immune exposure information available for the cohort was CMV serostatus. Because HLA typing was missing for some donors at each locus, association tests included only the typed subset. According to a later genetic analysis, donors in an Asian-associated ancestry cluster had fewer N-insertions in productive TCRs than the approximately 630-donor mean. In a later analysis, TCR association rates were found to vary across HLA loci, with the most associated TCRs seen for DRB1 alleles and the fewest for HLA-C alleles. In the study, some 160 TCR beta chains were listed as associated with cytomegalovirus. According to a later analysis, most CMV-associated TCR beta chains appeared to be HLA-restricted, and the HLA associations seemed to be driven largely by CMV exposure.

Sequenced input: PBMCs. The sequence joins TRBV5-1 to TRBJ2-2, and 9 junctional nucleotides match TRBD1. This sequence originates from a male donor in good health and CMV-seronegative. CDR3 sequence: CASSGGQGKPGELFF. The DNA is as follows: TGCGCCAGCAGCGGGGGACAGGGAAAGCCCGGGGAGCTGTTTTTT.